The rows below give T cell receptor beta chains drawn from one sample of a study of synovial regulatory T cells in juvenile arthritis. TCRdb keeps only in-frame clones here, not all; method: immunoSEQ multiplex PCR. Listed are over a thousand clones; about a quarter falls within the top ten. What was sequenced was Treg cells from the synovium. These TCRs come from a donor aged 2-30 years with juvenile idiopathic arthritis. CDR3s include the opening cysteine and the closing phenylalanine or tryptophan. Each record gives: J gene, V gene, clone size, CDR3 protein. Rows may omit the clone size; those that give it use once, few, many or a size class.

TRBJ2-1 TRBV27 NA CASSLFVRGDEQFF
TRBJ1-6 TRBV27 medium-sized CATGRPILSPLHF
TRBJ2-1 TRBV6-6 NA CASKASGGPGNEQFF
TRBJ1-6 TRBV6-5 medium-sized CASSYLGQSQGSPLHF
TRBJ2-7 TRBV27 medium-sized CASSLSRGYEQYF
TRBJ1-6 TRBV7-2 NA CASSLTGTYNSPLHF
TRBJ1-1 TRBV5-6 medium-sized CASSLNMNTEAFF
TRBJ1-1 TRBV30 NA CAWRRSGGVEAFF
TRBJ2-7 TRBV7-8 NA CASRPSRDRGGEQYF
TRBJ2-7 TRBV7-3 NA CASSPGLASYEQYF
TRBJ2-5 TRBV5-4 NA CASSFRGPRETQYF
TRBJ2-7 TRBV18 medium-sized CASSSADEQYF
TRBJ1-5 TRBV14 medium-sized CASSQGAGAYQPQHF
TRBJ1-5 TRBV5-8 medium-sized CASSLLYQPQHF
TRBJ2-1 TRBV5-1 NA CASSWEGASYNEQFF